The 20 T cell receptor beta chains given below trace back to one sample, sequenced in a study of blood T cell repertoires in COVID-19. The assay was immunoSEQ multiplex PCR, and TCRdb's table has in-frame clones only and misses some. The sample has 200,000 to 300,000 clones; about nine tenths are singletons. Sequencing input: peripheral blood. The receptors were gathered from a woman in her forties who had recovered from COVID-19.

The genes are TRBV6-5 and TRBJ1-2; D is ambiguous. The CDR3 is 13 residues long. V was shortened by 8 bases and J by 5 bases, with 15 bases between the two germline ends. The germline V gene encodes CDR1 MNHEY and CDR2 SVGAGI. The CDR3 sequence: CASAPLEYYGYTF. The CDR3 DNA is TGTGCCAGCGCGCCGTTGGAGTATTATGGCTACACCTTC.

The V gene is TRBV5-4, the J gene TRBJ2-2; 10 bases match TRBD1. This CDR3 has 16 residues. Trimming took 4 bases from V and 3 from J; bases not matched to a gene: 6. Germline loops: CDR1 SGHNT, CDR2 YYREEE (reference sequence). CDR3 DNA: TGTGCCAGCAGCCGGAGACAGGGGGCAGACACCGGGGAGCTGTTTTTT. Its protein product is CASSRRQGADTGELFF.

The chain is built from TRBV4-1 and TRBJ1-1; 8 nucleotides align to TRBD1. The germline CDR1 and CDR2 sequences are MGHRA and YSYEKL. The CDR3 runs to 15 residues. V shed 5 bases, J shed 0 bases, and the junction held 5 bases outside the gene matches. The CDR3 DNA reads TGCGCCAGCAGCTACGACAGGGGACTGAACACTGAAGCTTTCTTT. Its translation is CASSYDRGLNTEAFF.

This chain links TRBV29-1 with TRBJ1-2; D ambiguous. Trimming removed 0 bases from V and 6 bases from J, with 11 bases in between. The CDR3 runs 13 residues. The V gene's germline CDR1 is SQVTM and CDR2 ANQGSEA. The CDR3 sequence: CSVEDPGSDGYTF. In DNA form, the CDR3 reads TGCAGCGTTGAAGATCCCGGTTCCGATGGCTACACCTTC.

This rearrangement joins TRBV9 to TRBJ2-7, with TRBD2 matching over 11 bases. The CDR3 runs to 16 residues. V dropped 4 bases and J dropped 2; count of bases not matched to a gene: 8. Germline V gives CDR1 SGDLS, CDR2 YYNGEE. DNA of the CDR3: TGTGCCAGCAGCCTCGGGACTAGCGGCGGAACCTACGAGCAGTACTTC. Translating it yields CASSLGTSGGTYEQYF. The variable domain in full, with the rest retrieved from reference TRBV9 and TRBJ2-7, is DSGVTQTPKHLITATGQRVTLRCSPRSGDLSVYWYQQSLDQGLQFLIQYYNGEERAKGNILERFSAQQFPDLHSELNLSSLELGDSALYFCASSLGTSGGTYEQYFGPGTRLTVT.

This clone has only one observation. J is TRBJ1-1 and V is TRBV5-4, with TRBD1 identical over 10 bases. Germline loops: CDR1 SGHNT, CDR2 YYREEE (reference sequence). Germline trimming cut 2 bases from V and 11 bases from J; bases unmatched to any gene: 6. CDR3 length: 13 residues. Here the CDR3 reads CASSFRDRGEAFF. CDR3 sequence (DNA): TGTGCCAGCAGCTTCAGGGACAGGGGAGAGGCTTTCTTT.

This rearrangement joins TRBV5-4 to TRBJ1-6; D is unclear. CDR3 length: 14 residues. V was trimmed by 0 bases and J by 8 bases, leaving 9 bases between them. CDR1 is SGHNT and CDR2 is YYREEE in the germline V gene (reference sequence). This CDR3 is CASSLERVDSPLHF. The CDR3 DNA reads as TGTGCCAGCAGCTTGGAGCGGGTTGATTCACCCCTCCACTTT.

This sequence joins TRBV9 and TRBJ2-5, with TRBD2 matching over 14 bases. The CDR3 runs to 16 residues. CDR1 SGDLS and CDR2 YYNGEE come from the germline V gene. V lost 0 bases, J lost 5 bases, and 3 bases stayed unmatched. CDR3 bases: TGTGCCAGCAGCGTAGTGGGACTAGCGGGGGTGGAGACCCAGTACTTC. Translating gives CASSVVGLAGVETQYF.

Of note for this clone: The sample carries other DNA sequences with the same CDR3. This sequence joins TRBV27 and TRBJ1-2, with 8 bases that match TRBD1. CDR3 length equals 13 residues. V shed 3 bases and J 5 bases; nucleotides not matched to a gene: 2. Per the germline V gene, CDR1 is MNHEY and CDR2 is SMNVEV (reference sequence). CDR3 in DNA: TGTGCCAGCAGTTTTGGACAGGGTTATGGCTACACCTTC. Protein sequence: CASSFGQGYGYTF.

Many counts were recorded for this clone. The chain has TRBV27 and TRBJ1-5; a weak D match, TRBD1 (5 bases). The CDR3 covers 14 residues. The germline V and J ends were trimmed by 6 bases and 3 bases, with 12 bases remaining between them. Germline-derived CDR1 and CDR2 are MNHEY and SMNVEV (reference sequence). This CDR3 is CASSPDSPNQPQHF. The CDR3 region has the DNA TGTGCCAGCAGCCCCGACAGTCCCAATCAGCCCCAGCATTTT.

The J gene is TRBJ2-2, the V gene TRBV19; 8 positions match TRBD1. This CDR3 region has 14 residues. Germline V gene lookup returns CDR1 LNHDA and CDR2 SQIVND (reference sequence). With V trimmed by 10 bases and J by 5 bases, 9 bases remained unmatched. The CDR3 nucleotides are TGTGCCACGTCGGACAGGGCCGGGACCGGGGAGCTGTTTTTT. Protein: CATSDRAGTGELFF.

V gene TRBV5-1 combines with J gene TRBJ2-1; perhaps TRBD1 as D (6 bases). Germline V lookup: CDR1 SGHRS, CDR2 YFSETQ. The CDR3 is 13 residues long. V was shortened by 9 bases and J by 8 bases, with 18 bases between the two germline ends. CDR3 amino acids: CATYEVRGHEQFF. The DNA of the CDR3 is TGCGCCACTTACGAGGTCAGGGGCCATGAGCAGTTCTTC.

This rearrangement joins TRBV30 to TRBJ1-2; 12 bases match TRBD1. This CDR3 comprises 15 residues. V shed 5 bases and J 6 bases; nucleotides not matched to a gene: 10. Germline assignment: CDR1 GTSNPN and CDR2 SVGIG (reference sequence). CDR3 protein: CAWVMWDRGQDGYTF. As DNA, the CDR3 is TGTGCCTGGGTTATGTGGGACAGGGGGCAGGATGGCTACACCTTC.

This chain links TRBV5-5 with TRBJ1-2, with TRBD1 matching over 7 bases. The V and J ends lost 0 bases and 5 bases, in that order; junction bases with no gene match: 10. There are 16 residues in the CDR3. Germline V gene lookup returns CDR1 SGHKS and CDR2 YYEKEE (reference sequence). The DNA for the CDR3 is TGTGCCAGCAGCTTGGACCCCTTTACAGGGGAATATGGCTACACCTTC. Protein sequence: CASSLDPFTGEYGYTF. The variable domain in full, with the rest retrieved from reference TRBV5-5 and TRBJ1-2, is DAGVTQSPTHLIKTRGQQVTLRCSPISGHKSVSWYQQVLGQGPQFIFQYYEKEERGRGNFPDRFSARQFPNYSSELNVNALLLGDSALYLCASSLDPFTGEYGYTFGSGTRLTVV.

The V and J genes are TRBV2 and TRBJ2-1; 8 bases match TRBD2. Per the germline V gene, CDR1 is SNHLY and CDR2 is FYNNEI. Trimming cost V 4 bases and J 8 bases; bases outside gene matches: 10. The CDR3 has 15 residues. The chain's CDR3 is CASSVDGGVYYEQFF. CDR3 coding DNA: TGTGCCAGCAGTGTTGACGGGGGGGTCTATTATGAGCAGTTCTTC.

CDR3 DNA sequence: TGTGCCAGCAGCCCGCGGACAGGGAGGCCTGGAAACACCATATATTTT. This encodes CASSPRTGRPGNTIYF. This rearrangement joins TRBV5-4 to TRBJ1-3; the match to TRBD1 covers 8 bases. Unmatched junction bases numbered 8, after V lost 4 bases and J lost 2 bases. This CDR3 has 16 amino acids. CDR1 and CDR2 (germline): SGHNT, YYREEE (reference sequence).

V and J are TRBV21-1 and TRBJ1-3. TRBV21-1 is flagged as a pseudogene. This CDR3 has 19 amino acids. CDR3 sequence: CASSKDDFSWGGPGNTIYF. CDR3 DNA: TGTGCCAGCAGCAAAGATGACTTCAGTTGGGGGGGGCCAGGAAACACCATATATTTT.

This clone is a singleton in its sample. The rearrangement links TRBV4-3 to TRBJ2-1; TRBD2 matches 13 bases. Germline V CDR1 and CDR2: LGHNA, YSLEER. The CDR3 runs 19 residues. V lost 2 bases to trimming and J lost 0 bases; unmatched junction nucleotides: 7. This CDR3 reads CASSQPGLAGLSSYNEQFF. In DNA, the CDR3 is TGCGCCAGCAGCCAACCGGGACTAGCGGGACTGAGCTCCTACAATGAGCAGTTCTTC.

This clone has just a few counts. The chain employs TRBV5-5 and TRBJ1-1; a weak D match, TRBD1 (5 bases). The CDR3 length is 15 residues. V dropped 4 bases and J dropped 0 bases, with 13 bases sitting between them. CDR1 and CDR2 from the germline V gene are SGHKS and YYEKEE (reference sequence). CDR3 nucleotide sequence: TGTGCCAGCAGCCCCTGGGGCAGACTGAACACTGAAGCTTTCTTT. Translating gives CASSPWGRLNTEAFF.

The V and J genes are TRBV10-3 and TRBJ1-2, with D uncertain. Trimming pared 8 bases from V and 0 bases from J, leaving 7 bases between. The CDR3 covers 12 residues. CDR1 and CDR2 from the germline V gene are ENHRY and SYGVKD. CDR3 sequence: CAILATNYGYTF. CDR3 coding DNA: TGTGCCATCCTCGCTACTAACTATGGCTACACCTTC.